One sample yielded the 23 T cell receptor beta chains listed below, sequenced in a study of cytomegalovirus exposure and HLA in healthy donors. Sequencing was performed with immunoSEQ multiplex PCR; in TCRdb, only in-frame clones are kept and a portion is missing. The table shows about 160,000 clones, with less than 90% occurring only once. The sequenced sample consisted of PBMCs. Every receptor here comes from a man younger than 40 in good health and CMV-seropositive.

This clone came up once. J is TRBJ2-1 and V is TRBV7-6; D uncertain. CDR3 length equals 14 residues. Deletions cut 5 bases from V and 6 bases from J, with 14 bases between. Germline V gives CDR1 SGHVS, CDR2 FNYEAQ. CDR3 loop: CASSPLRPGNEQFF. In DNA, the CDR3 is TGTGCCAGCAGCCCCCTGCGTCCGGGCAATGAGCAGTTCTTC.

V usage is TRBV5-1 and J usage is TRBJ2-1; possible D gene TRBD1, 5 bases. The germline V gene has CDR1 SGHRS and CDR2 YFSETQ. V was clipped by 4 bases and J by 5 bases, with 16 bases between them. This CDR3 is 15 amino acids long. CDR3 DNA sequence: TGCGCCAGCAGCGTACAAAGTTTCAGGGACAATGAGCAGTTCTTC. Translation gives CASSVQSFRDNEQFF.

The CDR3 loop reads CASSPWGTSASDTQYF. CDR3 DNA: TGTGCCAGCAGCCCGTGGGGTACTAGCGCCTCAGATACGCAGTATTTT. V usage is TRBV9 and J usage is TRBJ2-3; 7 bases are shared with TRBD2. V gave up 4 bases and J gave up 4 bases; unmatched junction bases: 12. The CDR3 spans 16 residues. CDR1 SGDLS and CDR2 YYNGEE come from the germline V gene.

This clone was found a few times. The chain couples TRBV2 to TRBJ2-7; D unresolved. Trimming removed 9 bases at V and 9 bases at J, with 12 bases between. Germline V gives CDR1 SNHLY, CDR2 FYNNEI. This CDR3 is built from 10 residues. CDR3 region: CARGDPSQYF. CDR3 DNA sequence: TGTGCCAGGGGCGACCCTTCGCAGTACTTC.

This chain connects TRBV5-1 to TRBJ1-2, with a tentative D call TRBD1 (5 bases). Germline V gene sequence: CDR1 SGHRS, CDR2 YFSETQ. V lost 0 bases to trimming and J lost 6 bases, with 15 bases between them. This CDR3 comprises 15 residues. The CDR3 DNA is TGCGCCAGCAGCTTGGGACAGTCCCCGGGGGATGGCTACACCTTC. Residues: CASSLGQSPGDGYTF. The full variable domain, with the rest looked up from reference TRBV5-1 and TRBJ1-2, is KAGVTQTPRYLIKTRGQQVTLSCSPISGHRSVSWYQQTPGQGLQFLFEYFSETQRNKGNFPGRFSGRQFSNSRSEMNVSTLELGDSALYLCASSLGQSPGDGYTFGSGTRLTVV.

This chain uses TRBV7-2 with TRBJ2-7; 8 positions match TRBD2. The ends lost 4 bases at V and 4 bases at J; junction bases unmatched: 6. This CDR3 is 14 amino acids long. CDR1 and CDR2 from the germline V gene are SGHTA and FQGNSA. The CDR3 DNA follows: TGTGCCAGCAGCTCCCCGAGCGGGGGATACGAGCAGTACTTC. Translation: CASSSPSGGYEQYF.

This clone was found once. The sample carries other DNA sequences with the same CDR3. CDR3 bases: TGTGCCTGGTCGCCGGGACTAGGTTACAATGAGCAGTTCTTC. This gives the protein CAWSPGLGYNEQFF. This chain connects TRBV30 to TRBJ2-1; TRBD2 matches 8 bases. The CDR3 is made up of 14 amino acids. Unmatched junction bases numbered 7, after V lost 5 bases and J lost 4 bases. Germline V CDR1 and CDR2: GTSNPN, SVGIG (reference sequence). Looking up the rest from reference TRBV30 and TRBJ2-1 gives the full variable domain: SQTIHQWPATLVQPVGSPLSLECTVEGTSNPNLYWYRQAAGRGLQLLFYSVGIGQISSEVPQNLSASRPQDRQFILSSKKLLLSDSGFYLCAWSPGLGYNEQFFGPGTRLTVL.

The CDR3 spells CSARRDKTFF. The CDR3 DNA reads TGCAGTGCTAGGAGGGACAAGACTTTCTTT. The chain has TRBV20-1 and TRBJ1-1; D perhaps matches TRBD1 (6 bases). V lost 3 bases and J 12 bases, leaving 11 bases between the germline ends. The CDR3 length is 10 residues. Germline assignment: CDR1 DFQATT and CDR2 SNEGSKA (reference sequence).

The chain recombines TRBV27 with TRBJ2-7; D unclear. The CDR3 extends over 14 amino acids. The V gene's germline CDR1 is MNHEY and CDR2 SMNVEV (reference sequence). V was pared by 5 bases and J by 0 bases, with 11 bases between. The CDR3 DNA sequence: TGTGCCAGCAGTGCCTACAGCAGCTCCTACGAGCAGTACTTC. Translating gives CASSAYSSSYEQYF.

This clone was picked up many times. The chain employs TRBV30 and TRBJ1-6; D is undetermined. Trimming took 7 bases from V and 6 from J, leaving 7 bases between them. Germline loops: CDR1 GTSNPN, CDR2 SVGIG (reference sequence). This CDR3 comprises 11 residues. The CDR3 DNA reads TGTGCCTTGAACGGTAATTCACCCCTCCACTTT. Residues: CALNGNSPLHF.

V usage is TRBV6-5 and J usage is TRBJ2-3; possibly TRBD1 for D (5 bases). Germline loops: CDR1 MNHEY, CDR2 SVGAGI. CDR3 length: 15 residues. Trimming took 3 bases from V and 1 from J, leaving 11 bases between them. CDR3 sequence reads: CASSYGAGRTDTQYF. In nucleotides, the CDR3 is TGTGCCAGCAGTTATGGGGCAGGGCGCACAGATACGCAGTATTTT.

This clone was seen a few times. CDR3 DNA: TGCGCCAGCAGTGAAACGACCAGCGGGGGTAAAGAGACCCAGTACTTC. Residues: CASSETTSGGKETQYF. The chain recombines TRBV10-1 with TRBJ2-5; 8 nucleotides line up with TRBD2. The CDR3 extends over 16 amino acids. Germline-derived CDR1 and CDR2 are WNHNN and SYGVQD (reference sequence). V dropped 3 bases and J dropped 3; count of bases not matched to a gene: 9.

The CDR3 DNA is TGTGCCAGCAGCTCTACAGGGGGTGGCGAGCAGTACTTC. As protein: CASSSTGGGEQYF. The V call is TRBV7-9, the J call TRBJ2-7; the match to TRBD1 covers 8 bases. Losses at the gene ends were 4 bases for V and 6 bases for J; bases not matched to a gene: 5. The CDR3 spans 13 residues. In germline, CDR1 is SEHNR, CDR2 FQNEAQ (reference sequence).

CDR3 residues: CASSLVSGYYNEQFF. The CDR3, as DNA: TGTGCCAGCAGCTTAGTTAGCGGTTATTACAATGAGCAGTTCTTC. V usage is TRBV7-9 and J usage is TRBJ2-1, with D perhaps matching TRBD2 (6 bases). The V and J ends lost 1 base and 4 bases respectively, with 11 bases between them. This CDR3 comprises 15 residues. Looked up from germline, CDR1 is SEHNR and CDR2 is FQNEAQ (reference sequence).

The J gene is TRBJ1-1, the V gene TRBV2, with D tentatively TRBD1 (6 bases). Germline V gene data show CDR1 as SNHLY and CDR2 as FYNNEI. V was trimmed by 7 bases and J by 1 base, leaving 13 bases between them. The CDR3 spans 14 residues. The CDR3 coding sequence is TGTGCCAGCAAGGGGGACATCGAGAACACTGAAGCTTTCTTT. Amino acids: CASKGDIENTEAFF.

The chain recombines TRBV5-6 with TRBJ2-3, with TRBD2 identical over 11 bases. The J segment lost 3 bases and the V segment lost 1 base, leaving 4 bases of the junction unmatched. The germline V gene has CDR1 SGHDT and CDR2 YYEEEE. The CDR3 contains 16 residues. In DNA, the CDR3 is TGTGCCAGCAGCTTGACTAGCGGGGGTGGGACAGATACGCAGTATTTT. Residues: CASSLTSGGGTDTQYF.

This chain joins TRBV29-1 and TRBJ2-7, with TRBD1 matching 12 bases. V shed 5 bases, J shed 6 bases, and the junction held 5 bases outside the gene matches. Germline assignment: CDR1 SQVTM and CDR2 ANQGSEA. This CDR3 has 13 amino acids. CDR3 sequence: CSVSGQGAFEQYF. The CDR3 DNA reads as TGCAGCGTTTCGGGACAGGGGGCATTCGAGCAGTACTTC.

The rearrangement uses TRBV7-9 and TRBJ2-5; maybe TRBD2 (6 bases). V lost 5 bases to trimming and J lost 0 bases, with 10 bases between them. Germline V gives CDR1 SEHNR, CDR2 FQNEAQ (reference sequence). The CDR3 covers 14 residues. CDR3 amino acids: CASSRDFDQETQYF. CDR3 bases: TGTGCCAGCAGCCGGGACTTCGACCAAGAGACCCAGTACTTC.

This clone was seen more than once but under ten times. The V gene is TRBV6-6, the J gene TRBJ1-1; D ambiguous. Germline CDR1 reads MNHNY; CDR2 reads SVGAGI (reference sequence). CDR3 length: 13 residues. V gave up 6 bases and J gave up 1 base, with 9 bases separating them. CDR3 in amino acids: CASRISRNTEAFF. The DNA of the CDR3 is TGTGCCAGCAGAATTTCCAGGAACACTGAAGCTTTCTTT.

The chain couples TRBV29-1 to TRBJ2-1; D is perhaps TRBD1 (6 bases). The CDR3 runs 14 residues. Trimming cost V 2 bases and J 7 bases, with 15 bases left between them. Looked up from germline, CDR1 is SQVTM and CDR2 is ANQGSEA. The CDR3 here is CSVERGGRWNEQFF. The CDR3 region has the DNA TGCAGCGTTGAACGTGGGGGCCGGTGGAATGAGCAGTTCTTC.

The rearrangement joins TRBV6-5 to TRBJ2-3, with 10 bases matching TRBD2. V was clipped by 5 bases and J by 2 bases; unmatched bases: 4. This CDR3 is 15 amino acids long. CDR1 MNHEY and CDR2 SVGAGI come from the germline V gene. The CDR3 loop reads CASSRAGGLTDTQYF. CDR3 coding DNA: TGTGCCAGCAGTCGAGCGGGAGGGCTCACAGATACGCAGTATTTT.

The V call is TRBV4-3, the J call TRBJ1-4; 7 nucleotides line up with TRBD1. The J segment lost 7 bases and the V segment lost 0 bases, leaving 5 bases of the junction unmatched. The CDR3 runs 15 residues. Germline CDR1 and CDR2: LGHNA and YSLEER. The CDR3 nucleotides are TGCGCCAGCAGCCAAGAAGGGGGCGAGGTTGAAAAACTGTTTTTT. The encoded protein is CASSQEGGEVEKLFF.

The chain carries TRBV7-2 and TRBJ2-2; D perhaps matches TRBD1 (6 bases). Germline loops: CDR1 SGHTA, CDR2 FQGNSA. This CDR3 has 14 residues. V lost 2 bases and J 4 bases, leaving 8 bases between the germline ends. The CDR3 nucleotides are TGTGCCAGCAGCTTATTAGGGGGCACCGGGGAGCTGTTTTTT. As protein: CASSLLGGTGELFF. Full variable domain (rest looked up from reference TRBV7-2 and TRBJ2-2): GAGVSQSPSNKVTEKGKDVELRCDPISGHTALYWYRQSLGQGLEFLIYFQGNSAPDKSGLPSDRFSAERTGGSVSTLTIQRTQQEDSAVYLCASSLLGGTGELFFGEGSRLTVL.